The 30 T cell receptor beta chains below were found in one sample sequenced in a study of shared clonotypes between healthy human individuals. Profiled with immunoSEQ multiplex PCR; TCRdb holds only in-frame clones, not every one. Of hundreds of thousands of clones listed, roughly 96% are singletons. The naive CD8 fraction comprised CD45RO-negative cells positively selected for CCR7 and excluded terminally differentiated effector memory CD45RA+ cells. Sequenced sample: naive CD8+ T cells sorted from blood. Receptor source: a woman in her thirties in good health.

This chain uses TRBV10-3 with TRBJ2-7; D unresolved. The V and J ends lost 3 bases and 2 bases respectively, with 8 bases between them. CDR3 size: 13 residues. Germline CDR1 is ENHRY and CDR2 is SYGVKD. The CDR3 DNA follows: TGTGCCATCAGTGAAGGTGAAGCCTACGAGCAGTACTTC. Translation: CAISEGEAYEQYF.

The chain has TRBV4-2 and TRBJ2-7; 8 positions agree with TRBD2. The germline CDR1 and CDR2 sequences are LGHNA and YNFKEQ. The CDR3 spans 15 residues. Germline trimming cut 4 bases from V and 2 bases from J; bases unmatched to any gene: 7. The CDR3 DNA reads as TGTGCCAGCAGCCCCTGGCGGGAGGCCCCCTACGAGCAGTACTTC. Protein product: CASSPWREAPYEQYF.

V usage is TRBV9 and J usage is TRBJ2-3; no clear D gene. Germline lookup yields CDR1 SGDLS and CDR2 YYNGEE. V lost 0 bases to trimming and J lost 6 bases, with 5 bases between them. This CDR3 has 12 residues. The CDR3 DNA is TGTGCCAGCAGCGTAGAGTCGGATACGCAGTATTTT. It codes for CASSVESDTQYF.

The chain couples TRBV28 to TRBJ1-4; D not certain. The CDR3 covers 15 residues. V shed 1 base and J shed 3 bases, with 9 bases lying between them. Germline assignment: CDR1 MDHEN and CDR2 SYDVKM. The CDR3 loop is CASSLSGSPNEKLFF. The CDR3 DNA follows: TGTGCCAGCAGTTTATCCGGGAGCCCTAATGAAAAACTGTTTTTT. The variable domain in full, with the rest retrieved from reference TRBV28 and TRBJ1-4, is DVKVTQSSRYLVKRTGEKVFLECVQDMDHENMFWYRQDPGLGLRLIYFSYDVKMKEKGDIPEGYSVSREKKERFSLILESASTNQTSMYLCASSLSGSPNEKLFFGSGTQLSVL.

This chain uses TRBV29-1 with TRBJ1-1; maybe TRBD1 (6 bases). The CDR3 contains 15 residues. Trimming pared 4 bases from V and 0 bases from J, leaving 15 bases between. CDR1 SQVTM and CDR2 ANQGSEA come from the germline V gene. The CDR3 sequence is CSVGTEGRVNTEAFF. The CDR3 region has the DNA TGCAGCGTTGGGACAGAGGGGAGGGTGAACACTGAAGCTTTCTTT.

This chain uses TRBV2 with TRBJ2-7; TRBD1 matches at 8 bases. This CDR3 has 16 residues. CDR1 and CDR2 from the germline V gene are SNHLY and FYNNEI. With V trimmed by 5 bases and J by 5 bases, 14 bases remained unmatched. The CDR3 DNA follows: TGTGCCAGCAGTAGATTTGTAGGACAGGGTATCGACGAGCAGTACTTC. It is translated as CASSRFVGQGIDEQYF.

The CDR3 loop is CASLRAREQFF. The CDR3 DNA follows: TGTGCCAGCTTAAGAGCCAGGGAGCAGTTCTTC. The chain links TRBV21-1 to TRBJ2-1; the D call TRBD1 from the table was never checked on the DNA. TRBV21-1 is tagged as a pseudogene. The CDR3 is made up of 11 amino acids.

V is TRBV7-8 and J is TRBJ2-7; TRBD1 agrees at 7 bases. Trimming took 3 bases from V and 3 from J; bases not matched to a gene: 8. Germline CDR1 SGHVS, CDR2 FQNEAQ. This CDR3 comprises 15 residues. The CDR3: CASSFEVGQIYEQYF. The CDR3 coding sequence is TGTGCCAGCAGCTTCGAGGTGGGACAGATCTACGAGCAGTACTTC.

The V call is TRBV19, the J call TRBJ1-4; D is possibly TRBD1 (5 bases). This CDR3 spans 16 amino acids. V shed 0 bases and J shed 0 bases, with 8 bases lying between them. CDR1 and CDR2 from the germline V gene are LNHDA and SQIVND (reference sequence). The CDR3 sequence: CASSIEGEATNEKLFF. The CDR3 DNA follows: TGTGCCAGTAGTATAGAAGGGGAGGCAACTAATGAAAAACTGTTTTTT.

This clone was seen once. The junction differs from germline at one of its ends, possibly a read error. This chain uses TRBV11-2 with TRBJ2-2; no clear D gene. The CDR3 is made up of 17 amino acids. CDR1 and CDR2 from the germline V gene are SGHAT and FQNNGV. The DNA for the CDR3 is TGTGCCAGCAGCATAGATATATGGGCAGAGGACACCGGGGAGCTGTTTTTT. It is translated as CASSIDIWAEDTGELFF.

The rearrangement joins TRBV7-3 to TRBJ1-1, with a possible D match to TRBD1 (5 bases). With 2 bases removed from V and 8 bases from J, the gap between germline ends came to 21 bases. In germline, CDR1 is SGHTA, CDR2 FQGTGA. The CDR3 covers 16 residues. The DNA of the CDR3 is TGTGCCAGCAGCTTAGGGGCGAGCGGAGGTTGGTCGGAAGCTTTCTTT. Residues: CASSLGASGGWSEAFF.

The genes are TRBV28 and TRBJ2-7, with 16 bases fitting TRBD2. The CDR3 is made up of 16 amino acids. Germline V gene data show CDR1 as MDHEN and CDR2 as SYDVKM. The V segment lost 6 bases and the J segment 7 bases; nucleotides outside the gene matches: 9. CDR3 amino acids: CASSTGTSGRAREQYF. In DNA, the CDR3 is TGTGCCAGCAGCACCGGGACTAGCGGGAGGGCGAGAGAGCAGTACTTC. The full variable domain, completed using reference TRBV28 and TRBJ2-7, is DVKVTQSSRYLVKRTGEKVFLECVQDMDHENMFWYRQDPGLGLRLIYFSYDVKMKEKGDIPEGYSVSREKKERFSLILESASTNQTSMYLCASSTGTSGRAREQYFGPGTRLTVT.

In its sample, this clone was seen a few times. The chain carries TRBV28 and TRBJ2-7, with 8 bases identical to TRBD2. V shed 5 bases and J 3 bases; nucleotides not matched to a gene: 3. CDR1 and CDR2 from the germline V gene are MDHEN and SYDVKM. The CDR3 contains 13 residues. The CDR3 here is CASSERESYEQYF. CDR3 DNA sequence: TGTGCCAGCAGTGAGCGGGAGAGCTACGAGCAGTACTTC. Full variable domain (outside the CDR3, taken from reference TRBV28 and TRBJ2-7): DVKVTQSSRYLVKRTGEKVFLECVQDMDHENMFWYRQDPGLGLRLIYFSYDVKMKEKGDIPEGYSVSREKKERFSLILESASTNQTSMYLCASSERESYEQYFGPGTRLTVT.

J is TRBJ2-1 and V is TRBV29-1; 7 bases agree with TRBD2. The CDR3 length is 14 residues. CDR1 SQVTM and CDR2 ANQGSEA come from the germline V gene. Trimming took 7 bases from V and 3 from J; bases not matched to a gene: 9. The chain's CDR3 is CSGLLADLYNEQFF. DNA for the CDR3: TGCAGCGGACTGCTAGCGGACCTCTACAATGAGCAGTTCTTC.

This rearrangement joins TRBV9 to TRBJ1-4; D is unclear. Trimming cost V 0 bases and J 7 bases, with 10 bases left between them. The V gene's germline CDR1 is SGDLS and CDR2 YYNGEE. CDR3 size: 14 residues. The CDR3 loop reads CASSVAHEAEKLFF. For the CDR3, the DNA is TGTGCCAGCAGCGTAGCTCATGAAGCTGAAAAACTGTTTTTT.

The V and J genes are TRBV18 and TRBJ2-2; D not resolved. Germline assignment: CDR1 KGHSH and CDR2 LQKENI. With 3 bases removed from V and 7 bases from J, the gap between germline ends came to 12 bases. The CDR3 totals 14 residues. CDR3 sequence reads: CASSPRVLNGELFF. DNA of the CDR3: TGTGCCAGCTCACCTCGGGTGTTGAACGGGGAGCTGTTTTTT.

V usage is TRBV5-6 and J usage is TRBJ2-2, with 9 positions matching TRBD2. The V gene's germline CDR1 is SGHDT and CDR2 YYEEEE. The V gene end was trimmed by 0 bases and the J gene end by 6 bases; junction bases not matched to a gene: 0. The CDR3 totals 14 residues. In DNA form, the CDR3 reads TGTGCCAGCAGCTTGGGACTAGCGGCCGGGGAGCTGTTTTTT. Translated, it gives CASSLGLAAGELFF.

In this sample, this clone turned up once. V usage is TRBV5-1 and J usage is TRBJ2-5, with TRBD1 identical over 8 bases. V gave up 4 bases and J gave up 6 bases; unmatched junction bases: 5. Germline V CDR1 and CDR2: SGHRS, YFSETQ. CDR3 size: 13 residues. The CDR3 region is CASSPDRAKTQYF. CDR3 coding DNA: TGCGCCAGCAGCCCGGACAGGGCTAAGACCCAGTACTTC.

V is TRBV4-1 and J is TRBJ1-6; D gene unclear. The CDR3 contains 15 residues. Trimming stripped 0 bases from V and 7 bases from J, with 10 bases between. Germline V CDR1 and CDR2: MGHRA, YSYEKL. The CDR3 loop reads CASSQEEGLNSPLHF. CDR3 DNA: TGCGCCAGCAGCCAAGAGGAGGGCTTGAATTCACCCCTCCACTTT.

This clone was detected once. The chain has TRBV29-1 and TRBJ2-5; D perhaps matches TRBD2 (6 bases). The J call may be wrong; the DNA end is better matched by TRBJ2-7. Germline CDR1 and CDR2: SQVTM and ANQGSEA. The CDR3 has 16 amino acids. The CDR3 is CSVGGTLEGLSYEQYF. CDR3 nucleotides: TGCAGCGTAGGTGGAACCCTGGAGGGCTTATCCTACGAGCAGTACTTC.

The chain couples TRBV7-7 to TRBJ2-1; 8 positions agree with TRBD2. CDR1 and CDR2 (germline): SSHAT, FNYEAQ (reference sequence). V shed 5 bases and J 3 bases; nucleotides not matched to a gene: 6. The CDR3 contains 15 residues. CDR3 sequence reads: CASSPESGSYNEQFF. The DNA for the CDR3 is TGTGCCAGCAGCCCCGAGAGCGGGAGCTACAATGAGCAGTTCTTC.

The V call is TRBV7-7, the J call TRBJ2-5, with TRBD2 identical over 8 bases. The CDR3 consists of 16 residues. V shed 2 bases and J 3 bases; nucleotides not matched to a gene: 8. The germline gives CDR1 SSHAT, CDR2 FNYEAQ (reference sequence). The CDR3 DNA sequence: TGTGCCAGCAGCTTATCCCGAGCGGGAGCTGAAGAGACCCAGTACTTC. Its translation: CASSLSRAGAEETQYF.

J is TRBJ1-1 and V is TRBV27, with D possibly matching TRBD1 (5 bases). Trimming stripped 6 bases from V and 5 bases from J, with 16 bases between. Germline V CDR1 and CDR2: MNHEY, SMNVEV (reference sequence). This CDR3 has 14 residues. CDR3 bases: TGTGCCAGCAGCGAAAGGGACCCTGGGACTGAAGCTTTCTTT. Its protein is CASSERDPGTEAFF.

The chain recombines TRBV13 with TRBJ2-7, with a weak D call TRBD1 (5 bases). Germline CDR1 and CDR2: PRHDT and FYEKMQ (reference sequence). Trimming left V 1 base short and J 4 bases short, with 11 bases between. The CDR3 is 14 residues long. CDR3 sequence: CASSLESGQYEQYF. The CDR3 bases are TGTGCCAGCAGCTTAGAATCAGGGCAGTACGAGCAGTACTTC.

The rearrangement uses TRBV10-2 and TRBJ1-1, with D possibly matching TRBD1 (5 bases). Trimming removed 5 bases from V and 2 bases from J, with 9 bases in between. The length of the CDR3 is 13 residues. The germline gives CDR1 WSHSY, CDR2 SAAADI. As DNA, the CDR3 is TGCGCCAGCAGTTATACAGGCAACACTGAAGCTTTCTTT. Amino acids: CASSYTGNTEAFF.

The chain combines TRBV28 with TRBJ2-6, with D uncertain. Per the germline V gene, CDR1 is MDHEN and CDR2 is SYDVKM. The CDR3 extends over 17 amino acids. V lost 5 bases and J lost 0, with 14 bases in between. The CDR3 reads CASSPRPGDSGANVLTF. DNA of the CDR3: TGTGCCAGCAGTCCCCGGCCGGGCGACTCTGGGGCCAACGTCCTGACTTTC.

The chain combines TRBV6-5 with TRBJ2-2; possibly TRBD1 for D (6 bases). Germline CDR1 MNHEY, CDR2 SVGAGI. CDR3 length: 15 residues. V was cut by 6 bases and J by 6 bases, with 17 bases left in between. Here the CDR3 reads CASSGAGDGPGELFF. In DNA, the CDR3 is TGTGCCAGCAGCGGGGCAGGGGACGGGCCCGGGGAGCTGTTTTTT.

This chain uses TRBV28 with TRBJ1-5; D remains ambiguous. From germline, CDR1 is MDHEN and CDR2 SYDVKM. Trimming removed 3 bases from V and 6 bases from J, with 15 bases in between. The CDR3 loop spans 15 amino acids. CDR3 nucleotides: TGTGCCAGCAGTTTCGAAAGGGTTGCCAGTCAGCCCCAGCATTTT. Its protein product is CASSFERVASQPQHF. Variable domain in full (rest from reference TRBV28 and TRBJ1-5): DVKVTQSSRYLVKRTGEKVFLECVQDMDHENMFWYRQDPGLGLRLIYFSYDVKMKEKGDIPEGYSVSREKKERFSLILESASTNQTSMYLCASSFERVASQPQHFGDGTRLSIL.

The chain employs TRBV5-4 and TRBJ1-1, with D tentatively TRBD1 (6 bases). The germline CDR1 and CDR2 sequences are SGHNT and YYREEE (reference sequence). V lost 4 bases and J 3 bases, leaving 16 bases between the germline ends. This CDR3 has 15 amino acids. The CDR3 here is CASSIHRGGDTEAFF. The CDR3 bases are TGTGCCAGCAGCATACACCGGGGGGGCGACACTGAAGCTTTCTTT.

The CDR3 here is CASSPRGNTEAFF. The DNA of the CDR3 is TGTGCCAGCAGCCCGCGGGGAAACACTGAAGCTTTCTTT. The genes are TRBV5-4 and TRBJ1-1; D remains unclear. With 4 bases removed from V and 2 bases from J, the gap between germline ends came to 9 bases. Per the germline V gene, CDR1 is SGHNT and CDR2 is YYREEE (reference sequence). The CDR3 covers 13 residues.